This TCR beta chain was recorded in a study of blood T cell repertoires in COVID-19. Study-level background: Collection of acute and convalescent COVID-19 samples took place in the United States, Italy and Spain.

V lost 5 bases to trimming and J lost 4 bases, with 17 bases between them. There are 15 residues in the CDR3. The germline CDR1 and CDR2 sequences are SGHTA and FQGNSA. Profiled with immunoSEQ multiplex PCR; TCRdb holds only in-frame clones, not every one. The sample carries more than 120,000 clones, more than 75% recorded once. This clone has a single count. This clonotype originated in a man aged 50-60 years who had recovered from COVID-19. This chain connects TRBV7-2 to TRBJ2-5; no clear D. The material sequenced was peripheral blood. As DNA, the CDR3 is TGTGCCAGCAGCCCGTCGAACCCGTCGGGAGAGACCCAGTACTTC. It translates to CASSPSNPSGETQYF.